The 14 T cell receptor beta chains given below trace back to one sample, sequenced in a study of memory CD4+ T cells and cytomegalovirus serostatus. The sort gate was single viable CD3+CD4+CD8-CD45RO+ cells for memory CD4+ T cells. Using immunoSEQ multiplex PCR, the repertoire was profiled, and TCRdb retains in-frame clones only, with some absent. The table has under 55,000 clones, approximately 80% seen once. The sample comprised memory CD4+ T cells from blood. The receptor source for this set is an adult in good health and CMV-seropositive.

The table lists this clone with a count of one. The V and J genes are TRBV5-1 and TRBJ2-2, with TRBD1 matching over 10 bases. Germline V gene data show CDR1 as SGHRS and CDR2 as YFSETQ. Trimming at V came to 0 bases and at J to 5 bases, leaving 7 bases not matched to a gene. The CDR3 length is 17 residues. CDR3 residues: CASSLAGQGSRTGELFF. The CDR3 DNA is TGCGCCAGCAGCTTGGCGGGACAGGGGTCGAGGACCGGGGAGCTGTTTTTT. The whole variable domain, filled in from reference TRBV5-1 and TRBJ2-2, reads KAGVTQTPRYLIKTRGQQVTLSCSPISGHRSVSWYQQTPGQGLQFLFEYFSETQRNKGNFPGRFSGRQFSNSRSEMNVSTLELGDSALYLCASSLAGQGSRTGELFFGEGSRLTVL.

J is TRBJ1-6 and V is TRBV4-1; D is unresolved. Looked up from germline, CDR1 is MGHRA and CDR2 is YSYEKL. There are 17 residues in the CDR3. Trimming removed 0 bases at V and 7 bases at J, with 16 bases between. CDR3 in amino acids: CASSQDLDPRGNSPLHF. The CDR3 DNA sequence: TGCGCCAGCAGCCAAGATCTTGACCCTCGGGGAAATTCACCCCTCCACTTT.

The CDR3 loop reads CASKLAGDTGELFF. CDR3 in DNA: TGCGCCAGCAAACTAGCGGGAGACACCGGGGAGCTGTTTTTT. The chain employs TRBV10-2 and TRBJ2-2; TRBD2 aligns across 11 bases. The CDR3 loop spans 14 amino acids. J lost 3 bases, V lost 7 bases, and 1 base had no gene match. CDR1 WSHSY and CDR2 SAAADI come from the germline V gene.

The chain carries TRBV7-2 and TRBJ1-2, with D maybe TRBD1 (5 bases). The CDR3 runs to 14 residues. Germline V gives CDR1 SGHTA, CDR2 FQGNSA. The germline V and J ends were trimmed by 5 bases and 6 bases, with 16 bases remaining between them. CDR3 region: CASSPSRAPDGYTF. CDR3 in DNA: TGTGCCAGCAGCCCCAGCAGGGCCCCTGATGGCTACACCTTC.

A single count supports this clone. The rearrangement joins TRBV5-4 to TRBJ2-2; 10 nucleotides align to TRBD2. This CDR3 is 15 amino acids long. CDR1 SGHNT and CDR2 YYREEE come from the germline V gene (reference sequence). The ends lost 1 base at V and 6 bases at J; junction bases unmatched: 3. In DNA, the CDR3 is TGTGCCAGCAGCTTGCAGCGGGGGGGCCCCGGGGAGCTGTTTTTT. It codes for CASSLQRGGPGELFF. The variable domain in full, with the rest retrieved from reference TRBV5-4 and TRBJ2-2, is ETGVTQSPTHLIKTRGQQVTLRCSSQSGHNTVSWYQQALGQGPQFIFQYYREEENGRGNFPPRFSGLQFPNYSSELNVNALELDDSALYLCASSLQRGGPGELFFGEGSRLTVL.

This clone occurred once. V gene TRBV7-2 combines with J gene TRBJ1-2; tentatively, D is TRBD1 (5 bases). Germline V gene lookup returns CDR1 SGHTA and CDR2 FQGNSA. V was shortened by 5 bases and J by 4 bases, with 11 bases between the two germline ends. The CDR3 has 13 amino acids. The CDR3 DNA follows: TGTGCCAGCAGCCGGGGGGGGAGCTATGGCTACACCTTC. Translation gives CASSRGGSYGYTF.

The chain employs TRBV7-9 and TRBJ1-1; no clear D gene. CDR1 is SEHNR, CDR2 FQNEAQ, per germline (reference sequence). With 5 bases removed from V and 0 bases from J, the gap between germline ends came to 10 bases. The CDR3 has 14 amino acids. Here the CDR3 DNA reads TGTGCCAGCAGCCAAAGTGCTATGAACACTGAAGCTTTCTTT. It yields the protein CASSQSAMNTEAFF.

The chain recombines TRBV5-1 with TRBJ1-1; D gene uncertain. The germline gives CDR1 SGHRS, CDR2 YFSETQ. V was pared by 4 bases and J by 1 base, with 11 bases between. This CDR3 spans 14 amino acids. Written as DNA, the CDR3 is TGCGCCAGCAGCCGGACTTTGGGGAACACTGAAGCTTTCTTT. This encodes CASSRTLGNTEAFF.

The gene calls are TRBV2 and TRBJ2-1; D may be TRBD1 (6 bases). Germline lookup yields CDR1 SNHLY and CDR2 FYNNEI. The CDR3 has 13 residues. V was pared by 6 bases and J by 5 bases, with 11 bases between. The DNA of the CDR3 is TGTGCCAGCAGCCCGGACAGACACAATGAGCAGTTCTTC. It codes for CASSPDRHNEQFF.

This rearrangement joins TRBV14 to TRBJ2-7; tentatively, D is TRBD1 or TRBD2 (5 bases each). Germline values: CDR1 SGHDN, CDR2 FVKESK. V lost 8 bases to trimming and J lost 2 bases, with 10 bases between them. The length of the CDR3 is 12 residues. Written as DNA, the CDR3 is TGTGCCAGCGGGGCACTAGCCTACGAGCAGTACTTC. Encoded protein: CASGALAYEQYF.

This clone has only a few counts. The chain combines TRBV6-5 with TRBJ1-6, with no clear D. The V gene lost 5 bases and the J gene lost 7 bases, with 12 bases spanning the gap. The CDR3 spans 14 residues. Germline V CDR1 and CDR2: MNHEY, SVGAGI. CDR3 sequence: CASSPDDLNSPLHF. The DNA of the CDR3 is TGTGCCAGCAGTCCCGACGACCTCAATTCACCCCTCCACTTT.

The rearrangement joins TRBV25-1 to TRBJ1-1, with a tentative D call TRBD1 (5 bases). There are 13 residues in the CDR3. CDR1 MGHDK and CDR2 SYGVNS come from the germline V gene. V was shortened by 2 bases and J by 4 bases, with 8 bases between the two germline ends. The CDR3 DNA is TGTGCCAGCAGTGAAGGCCAGGGCACTGAAGCTTTCTTT. Translated: CASSEGQGTEAFF. The full variable domain, completed using reference TRBV25-1 and TRBJ1-1, is EADIYQTPRYLVIGTGKKITLECSQTMGHDKMYWYQQDPGMELHLIHYSYGVNSTEKGDLSSESTVSRIRTEHFPLTLESARPSHTSQYLCASSEGQGTEAFFGQGTRLTVV.

The sample holds a few counts of this clone. The CDR3 reads CASSLGLAGVIYNEQFF. In nucleotides, the CDR3 is TGTGCCAGCAGCTTAGGGCTAGCGGGAGTTATTTACAATGAGCAGTTCTTC. This chain connects TRBV7-8 to TRBJ2-1, with 10 positions matching TRBD2. Germline values: CDR1 SGHVS, CDR2 FQNEAQ. V gave up 1 base and J gave up 4 bases; unmatched junction bases: 7. The CDR3 spans 17 residues.

V gene TRBV5-5 combines with J gene TRBJ2-7; D remains unclear. The CDR3 consists of 16 residues. V was shortened by 0 bases and J by 0 bases, with 13 bases between the two germline ends. Germline V gene lookup returns CDR1 SGHKS and CDR2 YYEKEE (reference sequence). CDR3 nucleotides: TGTGCCAGCAGCTTGGATTTGATCCAAAGCTCCTACGAGCAGTACTTC. The encoded protein is CASSLDLIQSSYEQYF.